The 11 T cell receptor beta chains below all came from one sample that was sequenced in a study of T cell changes during pregnancy in multiple sclerosis. This table comes from immunoSEQ multiplex PCR, and its TCRdb copy is limited to in-frame clones, with some not included. The table lists about 52,000 clones, approximately 94% of them singletons. Sequences were derived from CD4+ T cells from peripheral blood mononuclear cells, sampled before pregnancy. These receptors all come from a female donor with multiple sclerosis, enrolled in a pregnancy study.

This chain connects TRBV18 to TRBJ1-1, with D unresolved. Germline assignment: CDR1 KGHSH and CDR2 LQKENI. V gave up 2 bases and J gave up 4 bases, with 8 bases separating them. The CDR3 runs to 13 residues. CDR3 amino acids: CASSPGRGTEAFF. The CDR3 nucleotides read TGTGCCAGCTCACCAGGCCGGGGCACTGAAGCTTTCTTT.

The rearrangement joins TRBV25-1 to TRBJ2-3; weak D call: TRBD2 (6 bases). Germline V gives CDR1 MGHDK, CDR2 SYGVNS. V dropped 3 bases and J dropped 0 bases, with 19 bases sitting between them. The CDR3 is made up of 18 amino acids. CDR3 in DNA: TGTGCCAGCAGTGACACTAGGGACTCGCTTTATAGCACAGATACGCAGTATTTT. This encodes CASSDTRDSLYSTDTQYF.

V usage is TRBV5-5 and J usage is TRBJ2-7, with 7 bases aligning to TRBD1. Germline CDR1 and CDR2: SGHKS and YYEKEE (reference sequence). CDR3 length: 14 residues. V dropped 5 bases and J dropped 3; count of bases not matched to a gene: 8. The CDR3 is CASSYDRDSYEQYF. The DNA of the CDR3 is TGTGCCAGCAGTTACGACAGGGATAGCTACGAGCAGTACTTC.

The CDR3 nucleotides read TGTGCCAGTAGTACCCAGGGCGGGGCCAACGTCCTGACTTTC. It translates to CASSTQGGANVLTF. The chain carries TRBV19 and TRBJ2-6; D is possibly TRBD1 (5 bases). The germline V gene has CDR1 LNHDA and CDR2 SQIVND (reference sequence). Deletions cut 4 bases from V and 4 bases from J, with 8 bases between. This CDR3 spans 14 amino acids.

The chain employs TRBV19 and TRBJ2-3, with 9 bases fitting TRBD1. The V and J ends lost 8 bases and 6 bases, in that order; junction bases with no gene match: 9. Germline V lookup: CDR1 LNHDA, CDR2 SQIVND (reference sequence). The CDR3 extends over 14 amino acids. CDR3 in DNA: TGTGCCAGTCGGGACAGGGCGTACACGGATACGCAGTATTTT. Residues: CASRDRAYTDTQYF.

The gene calls are TRBV7-2 and TRBJ2-5; tentative D call: TRBD2 (6 bases). V dropped 5 bases and J dropped 4 bases, with 14 bases sitting between them. Germline CDR1 reads SGHTA; CDR2 reads FQGNSA. The CDR3 is 14 residues long. CDR3 amino acids: CASSLSGAGETQYF. DNA for the CDR3: TGTGCCAGCAGCCTTAGCGGAGCGGGAGAGACCCAGTACTTC. The entire variable domain, with the rest obtained from reference TRBV7-2 and TRBJ2-5, is as follows: GAGVSQSPSNKVTEKGKDVELRCDPISGHTALYWYRQSLGQGLEFLIYFQGNSAPDKSGLPSDRFSAERTGGSVSTLTIQRTQQEDSAVYLCASSLSGAGETQYFGPGTRLLVL.

V and J are TRBV5-1 and TRBJ2-3, with D hard to call. CDR1 and CDR2 (germline): SGHRS, YFSETQ. Trimming removed 3 bases from V and 4 bases from J, with 12 bases in between. The CDR3 sequence is 14 residues long. CDR3 DNA sequence: TGCGCCAGCAGCTCCTATACCCTGCCAGATACGCAGTATTTT. As protein: CASSSYTLPDTQYF. Using reference TRBV5-1 and TRBJ2-3 for the parts outside the CDR3, the full variable domain is KAGVTQTPRYLIKTRGQQVTLSCSPISGHRSVSWYQQTPGQGLQFLFEYFSETQRNKGNFPGRFSGRQFSNSRSEMNVSTLELGDSALYLCASSSYTLPDTQYFGPGTRLTVL.

V gene TRBV2 combines with J gene TRBJ2-7, with D unresolved. CDR1 and CDR2 from the germline V gene are SNHLY and FYNNEI. Trimming left V 2 bases short and J 5 bases short, with 16 bases between. This CDR3 comprises 15 residues. CDR3 nucleotide sequence: TGTGCCAGCAGTGAAACCCGGGTTCTGGTCCACGAGCAGTACTTC. It yields the protein CASSETRVLVHEQYF. The full variable domain, in which reference TRBV2 and TRBJ2-7 provide the parts outside the CDR3, is EPEVTQTPSHQVTQMGQEVILRCVPISNHLYFYWYRQILGQKVEFLVSFYNNEISEKSEIFDDQFSVERPDGSNFTLKIRSTKLEDSAMYFCASSETRVLVHEQYFGPGTRLTVT.

The chain has TRBV27 and TRBJ2-1; D is unresolved. V gave up 4 bases and J gave up 8 bases, with 12 bases separating them. The CDR3 sequence is 13 residues long. From germline, CDR1 is MNHEY and CDR2 SMNVEV (reference sequence). CDR3 region: CASSSPQKHEQFF. CDR3 in DNA: TGTGCCAGCAGTTCCCCCCAGAAACATGAGCAGTTCTTC.

The V and J genes are TRBV9 and TRBJ1-1; perhaps TRBD1 as D (6 bases). V shed 3 bases and J shed 4 bases, with 16 bases lying between them. The CDR3 is 15 amino acids. The germline CDR1 and CDR2 sequences are SGDLS and YYNGEE. The CDR3 sequence is CASSGRTVAGTEAFF. DNA for the CDR3: TGTGCCAGCAGCGGCCGGACAGTGGCGGGCACTGAAGCTTTCTTT.

The chain carries TRBV29-1 and TRBJ1-2, with D perhaps matching TRBD1 (5 bases). The germline V gene encodes CDR1 SQVTM and CDR2 ANQGSEA. There are 15 residues in the CDR3. V was cut by 3 bases and J by 6 bases, with 20 bases left in between. In DNA, the CDR3 is TGCAGCGTTGATCTGCGGCAGGGAGGTAGTAATGGCTACACCTTC. Its translation is CSVDLRQGGSNGYTF.